Below are 12 T cell receptor beta chains sequenced from a single sample in a study of T cell repertoires in ileal Crohn's disease. Method: immunoSEQ multiplex PCR; TCRdb's copy keeps in-frame clones and lacks some. The table has tens of thousands of clones, about three quarters seen once. The specimen was ileal tissue. These receptors were taken from an adult with Crohn's disease.

J is TRBJ2-7 and V is TRBV2; 8 bases match TRBD1. Germline V gene lookup returns CDR1 SNHLY and CDR2 FYNNEI. The CDR3 totals 13 residues. The trim removed 3 bases at V and 4 bases at J, leaving 2 bases unmatched. This chain's CDR3 is CASSDRGPYEQYF. The DNA of the CDR3 is TGTGCCAGCAGTGACAGGGGGCCATACGAGCAGTACTTC.

This clone has just a few counts. V is TRBV7-9 and J is TRBJ2-2; 7 bases agree with TRBD1. Germline values: CDR1 SEHNR, CDR2 FQNEAQ (reference sequence). V lost 2 bases to trimming and J lost 4 bases; unmatched junction nucleotides: 10. This CDR3 has 17 residues. The CDR3 sequence is CASSLLGQGVRTGELFF. The CDR3 bases are TGTGCCAGCAGCTTATTGGGGCAGGGGGTACGCACCGGGGAGCTGTTTTTT.

The V and J genes are TRBV6-5 and TRBJ1-6; TRBD1 might be the D (6 bases). V shed 3 bases and J shed 7 bases, with 10 bases lying between them. This CDR3 is 14 amino acids long. Germline CDR1 reads MNHEY; CDR2 reads SVGAGI. The DNA for the CDR3 is TGTGCCAGCAGTTATGCAGGGGTGAATTCACCCCTCCACTTT. This gives the protein CASSYAGVNSPLHF.

This clone was seen a few times. V and J are TRBV19 and TRBJ1-4; no clear D gene. The CDR3 is 12 amino acids. Germline V gives CDR1 LNHDA, CDR2 SQIVND (reference sequence). Trimming took off 4 bases at V and 8 bases at J, with 8 bases between the two ends. CDR3 DNA sequence: TGTGCCAGTAGTACAGGTTGGGAAAAACTGTTTTTT. The encoded protein is CASSTGWEKLFF. The full variable domain, completed using reference TRBV19 and TRBJ1-4, is DGGITQSPKYLFRKEGQNVTLSCEQNLNHDAMYWYRQDPGQGLRLIYYSQIVNDFQKGDIAEGYSVSREKKESFPLTVTSAQKNPTAFYLCASSTGWEKLFFGSGTQLSVL.

The CDR3 loop reads CASSQGSLAGGQETQYF. The CDR3 DNA reads as TGCGCCAGCAGCCAAGGAAGTTTAGCGGGGGGCCAAGAGACCCAGTACTTC. The genes are TRBV4-1 and TRBJ2-5; TRBD2 matches at 10 bases. The V and J ends lost 1 base and 1 base, in that order; junction bases with no gene match: 6. CDR3 length: 17 residues. The V gene's germline CDR1 is MGHRA and CDR2 YSYEKL.

This clone was picked up one time. At one of its ends the junction is not consistent with the germline gene, which may arise from a read error. This rearrangement joins TRBV5-1 to TRBJ2-3; 9 nucleotides match TRBD2. CDR3 size: 15 residues. The germline gives CDR1 SGHRS, CDR2 YFSETQ. CDR3 sequence reads: CASSLGGTSTDTQYF. In DNA, the CDR3 is TGCGCCAGCAGCTTGGGCGGGACTAGCACGGATACGCAGTATTTT.

The genes are TRBV4-3 and TRBJ1-1; D ambiguous. Trimming shortened V by 0 bases and J by 8 bases, and 10 bases separated the two germline ends. There are 13 residues in the CDR3. Germline V gene sequence: CDR1 LGHNA, CDR2 YSLEER. CDR3 sequence reads: CASSQETWREAFF. Written as DNA, the CDR3 is TGCGCCAGCAGCCAAGAAACGTGGAGAGAAGCTTTCTTT.

V and J are TRBV6-6 and TRBJ1-6; D is undetermined. Per germline, CDR1 MNHNY and CDR2 SVGAGI (reference sequence). The ends were cut back, 5 bases at V and 4 bases at J, with 12 bases in the middle. The CDR3 runs 15 residues. CDR3 coding DNA: TGTGCCAGCAGTGTGTCACAGAATTATAATTCACCCCTCCACTTT. This codes for CASSVSQNYNSPLHF.

This chain links TRBV6-6 with TRBJ2-7; tentative D call: TRBD1 (7 bases). This CDR3 has 15 residues. Germline assignment: CDR1 MNHNY and CDR2 SVGAGI (reference sequence). V was clipped by 6 bases and J by 2 bases, with 17 bases between them. The CDR3 DNA is TGTGCCAGCAGCCCGGGGGACAGATGGGCCTACGAGCAGTACTTC. This translates into CASSPGDRWAYEQYF.

The CDR3 protein is CASSLEDRRSYEQYF. The CDR3 DNA reads as TGTGCCAGCAGCTTGGAGGACAGGCGCTCCTACGAGCAGTACTTC. The V gene is TRBV5-4, the J gene TRBJ2-7; 7 bases fit TRBD1. Losses at the gene ends were 0 bases for V and 0 bases for J; bases not matched to a gene: 3. Germline assignment: CDR1 SGHNT and CDR2 YYREEE (reference sequence). CDR3 length: 15 amino acids. The full variable domain, its missing parts supplied by reference TRBV5-4 and TRBJ2-7, is ETGVTQSPTHLIKTRGQQVTLRCSSQSGHNTVSWYQQALGQGPQFIFQYYREEENGRGNFPPRFSGLQFPNYSSELNVNALELDDSALYLCASSLEDRRSYEQYFGPGTRLTVT.

The chain joins TRBV5-1 to TRBJ1-5; D gene unclear. The CDR3 has 14 amino acids. Germline V gene sequence: CDR1 SGHRS, CDR2 YFSETQ. Trimming left V 0 bases short and J 5 bases short, with 9 bases between. The CDR3 loop is CASSLDGSDQPQHF. The CDR3 DNA sequence: TGCGCCAGCAGCTTGGACGGGTCCGATCAGCCCCAGCATTTT.

V usage is TRBV5-4 and J usage is TRBJ1-2; no clear D gene. Germline CDR1 is SGHNT and CDR2 is YYREEE (reference sequence). Trimming stripped 5 bases from V and 2 bases from J, with 13 bases between. This CDR3 spans 14 amino acids. The CDR3 spells CASSFHSRNYGYTF. DNA of the CDR3: TGTGCCAGCAGTTTCCATTCCAGAAACTATGGCTACACCTTC.